This TCR beta chain is drawn from a study of CD8+ T cells in alopecia areata (dated by TCRdb to the late 2010s). Notes on the research overall: To study T cell clonal expansion in alopecia areata, the researchers applied high-throughput TCRbeta sequencing to both the C3H/HeJ mouse model and human patients. Scalp clonality was compared among normal scalp (n=4), patchy alopecia areata scalp (n=8), and alopecia totalis/universalis scalp (n=8). TCRbeta CDR3 regions were amplified by immunoSEQ multiplex PCR with 35 Vbeta forward and 13 Jbeta reverse primers. RNA was obtained with the PAXgene miRNA kit for fixed scalp, the miRNeasy kit for PBMCs, and the RNeasy kit for mouse skin. Human TCRbeta sequencing covered scalp tissue and sorted CD4+ and CD8+ peripheral blood T cells from patchy and totalis/universalis alopecia areata patients and healthy controls. Broad study findings and their caveats: Resident alphabeta T cells in normal human skin are also sequenced, complicating scalp TCR repertoire analysis, unlike mouse skin dominated by gammadelta T cells. Shared TCR sequences between patients were less evident than in mice, which may be partly attributable to HLA diversity in the patient population. Lesional scalp, especially in alopecia totalis/universalis, showed higher clonality and more expanded CD8+ clones than normal scalp, suggesting antigenic drive.

Library prep was done by the immunoSEQ multiplex PCR assay. To provide template for TCR sequencing, every sample had RNA extracted and reverse transcribed into cDNA. First-strand cDNA was synthesized using SuperScript III with a 2:1 mix of oligo-dT and random hexamers. A synthetic immune receptor repertoire was used to assess amplification bias, and residual bias was removed computationally. On the study's bioinformatics: After raw reads were preprocessed to remove errors, the CDR3 was defined following IMGT conventions as running from the conserved cysteine to phenylalanine. To get clonality, Shannon entropy was normalized by log2 of the number of productive unique TCRs and the result was subtracted from 1. Whether each scalp clone was CD4 or CD8 was inferred by checking scalp TCRbeta sequences against the CD4 and CD8 repertoires from sorted blood. The table comes from immuneACCESS by way of TCRdb, which keeps in-frame sequences with V and J called. Part of the clones is missing from these tables; in studies checked, under half for an unresolved V gene and the rest for unknown reasons. V and J calls and clone size are those listed in that table; D and trimming were worked out from the DNA. This sample has 110,000 or so clones in its table, and about 50% of those were observed once. The ten largest clones capture 23% of the sample.

Lesional scalp punch biopsies and peripheral blood were collected from alopecia areata patients. PBMCs were isolated by density centrifugation and stained for CD3, CD4 and CD8, and CD4+ and CD8+ T cells were sorted on a FACSAria. Alopecia areata patients who were not treated were recruited through a multicenter biomarker study. For roughly five biomarker-study patients, blood CD8+ T cells were further sorted into NKG2D-low and NKG2D-high fractions. CDR1 and CDR2 were assigned from the germline V gene as MDHEN and SYDVKM. The CDR3, cysteine through phenylalanine, is 12 amino acids long. Left in the record is the CDR3 DNA by itself, 36 bases read in frame from the first base. V has 8 bases trimmed and J has 0 bases trimmed; junction bases matching no gene number 1. This clone has ten or more counts. Its antigen is still unknown. No per-base quality is available; no much larger clone lies one base away.

This receptor was obtained from a human donor with alopecia areata. This receptor chain uses TRBV28 and TRBJ2-7, and TRBD1 aligns with 7 junction nucleotides. Sample: NKG2D-low CD8+ T cells sorted from blood. The cell subset or site label of this sample denotes: sorted CD8+ NKG2D-low blood T cells. The sequenced DNA is TGTGCCAGCGGGGACAGCTCCTACGAGCAGTACTTC. Its amino acids are CASGDSSYEQYF.